This T cell receptor beta chain was sequenced during a study of blood T cell repertoires in COVID-19 (dated by TCRdb to 2019 to 2021). At the level of the whole study: The collaborator samples originated in the United States, Italy and Spain and spanned the acute and convalescent phases of COVID-19. Subjects who had been exposed to COVID-19, were actively infected with it, or had recovered from it provided the deeply sampled blood TCRbeta repertoires that made up the dataset. The repertoires were released in a freely available public database meant as a resource for research on the immune response to SARS-CoV-2. Where HLA class I and class II types were available, the types were taken from metadata supplied by the sample provider, not from assay-based typing. The material from the prospective study consisted of cDNA or gDNA derived from T cells, B-cell-depleted T cells, or PBMCs. Nearly every sample came with metadata listing a de-identified subject ID, COVID-19 status, age in years and sex. Samples were obtained from the ongoing ImmuneRACE study (first 160 participants) and from some 1,300 subjects provided by 6 global collaborators. The study at large found these results: How much clinical and demographic metadata was included differed by source and by participant, and the metadata was provided uncurated.

A note on this clone: The antigen it recognizes is unknown. The input lacks base qualities; no much larger clone sits a single base away.

One collaborating source in Seattle enrolled patients while the patients were actively infected and followed the patients over time throughout the course of disease. Each collaborating institution followed its own protocols to collect whole blood in K2EDTA tubes. For TCRbeta analysis, collaborators shipped samples in one of three forms: frozen whole blood, isolated PBMCs, or DNA extracted from either of those sample types. The immunoSEQ Assay, a bias-controlled multiplex PCR, was used to amplify TCRbeta CDR3 regions from genomic DNA. As for the original processing: The number of nucleated cells in each sample was estimated from the amplification of reference gene primers within the assay. To quantify the absolute abundance of each unique TCRbeta CDR3 rearrangement, sequence reads were collapsed and filtered. For each sample, productive Simpson clonality was calculated as the square root of Simpson's diversity index across productive rearrangements. In TCRdb, the immuneACCESS table is reduced to in-frame sequences with V and J assigned. These tables do not hold every clone; where another copy was compared, an unresolved V gene accounts for under half, and the others remain unexplained. D and trimming were read from the DNA, whereas the V and J calls and clone size are those reported in that table. In this sample the table shows 300,000 to 350,000 clones, 90% of which occur a single time. The ten largest clonotypes hold about 1% of the sample.

The CDR3 numbers 15 residues from cysteine through phenylalanine. Only the CDR3 portion is preserved as DNA: 45 bases, with reading frame beginning at the first base. V loses 5 bases at its end and J loses 5 bases; junction bases beyond the gene matches: 9. The germline V gene (reference sequence) supplies CDR1 MNHNY and CDR2 SVGAGI. The rearrangement combines TRBV6-6 with TRBJ2-5; 9 bases in the junction line up with TRBD2. The source is a woman between 40 and 55 years old with COVID-19, enrolled during active disease. Sequenced material: peripheral blood. The sequence in DNA is TGTGCCAGCAGTCTGTTTGGCGGGGGGGCTGAGACCCAGTACTTC. This translates into CASSLFGGGAETQYF.